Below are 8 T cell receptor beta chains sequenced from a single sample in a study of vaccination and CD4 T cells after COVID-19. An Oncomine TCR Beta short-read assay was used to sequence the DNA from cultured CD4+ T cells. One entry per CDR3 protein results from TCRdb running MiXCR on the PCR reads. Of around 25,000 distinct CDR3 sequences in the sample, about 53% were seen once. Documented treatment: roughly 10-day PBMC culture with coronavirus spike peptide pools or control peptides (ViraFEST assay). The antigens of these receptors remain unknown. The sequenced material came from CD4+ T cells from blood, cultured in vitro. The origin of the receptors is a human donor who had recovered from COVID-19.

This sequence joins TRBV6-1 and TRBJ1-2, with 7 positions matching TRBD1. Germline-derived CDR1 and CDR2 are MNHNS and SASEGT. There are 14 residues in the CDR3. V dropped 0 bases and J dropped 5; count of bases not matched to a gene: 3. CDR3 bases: TGTGCCAGCAGTGAAGCGACAGGGAGTTATGGCTACACCTTC. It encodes CASSEATGSYGYTF.

The CDR3 loop is CASSYRGVAEAFF. CDR3 sequence (DNA): TGTGCCAGCAGTTACCGGGGAGTGGCTGAAGCTTTCTTT. This chain uses TRBV6-5 with TRBJ1-1, with D unresolved. Germline CDR1 is MNHEY and CDR2 is SVGAGI. This CDR3 is built from 13 residues. V lost 2 bases to trimming and J lost 6 bases, with 10 bases between them.

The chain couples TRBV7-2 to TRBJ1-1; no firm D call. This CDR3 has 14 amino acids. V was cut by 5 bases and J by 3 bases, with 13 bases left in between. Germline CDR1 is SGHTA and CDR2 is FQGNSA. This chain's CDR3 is CASSPQQVHTEAFF. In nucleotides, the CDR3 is TGTGCCAGCAGCCCGCAGCAGGTCCACACTGAAGCTTTCTTT. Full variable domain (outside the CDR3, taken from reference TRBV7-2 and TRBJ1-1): GAGVSQSPSNKVTEKGKDVELRCDPISGHTALYWYRQSLGQGLEFLIYFQGNSAPDKSGLPSDRFSAERTGGSVSTLTIQRTQQEDSAVYLCASSPQQVHTEAFFGQGTRLTVV.

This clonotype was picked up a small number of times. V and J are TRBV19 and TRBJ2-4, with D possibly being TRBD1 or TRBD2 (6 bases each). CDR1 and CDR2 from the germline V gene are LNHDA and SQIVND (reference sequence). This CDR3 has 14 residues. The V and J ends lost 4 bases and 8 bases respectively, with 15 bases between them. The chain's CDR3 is CASSTGQPGDIQYF. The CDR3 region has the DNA TGTGCCAGTAGTACCGGACAGCCGGGGGACATTCAGTACTTC. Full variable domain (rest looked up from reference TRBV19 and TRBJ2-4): DGGITQSPKYLFRKEGQNVTLSCEQNLNHDAMYWYRQDPGQGLRLIYYSQIVNDFQKGDIAEGYSVSREKKESFPLTVTSAQKNPTAFYLCASSTGQPGDIQYFGAGTRLSVL.

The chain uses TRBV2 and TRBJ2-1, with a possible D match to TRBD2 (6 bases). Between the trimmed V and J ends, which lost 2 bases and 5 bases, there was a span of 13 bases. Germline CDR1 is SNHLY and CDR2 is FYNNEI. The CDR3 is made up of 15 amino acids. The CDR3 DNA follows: TGTGCCAGCAGTGAATTGGCTAGCGCCGACAATGAGCAGTTCTTC. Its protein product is CASSELASADNEQFF.

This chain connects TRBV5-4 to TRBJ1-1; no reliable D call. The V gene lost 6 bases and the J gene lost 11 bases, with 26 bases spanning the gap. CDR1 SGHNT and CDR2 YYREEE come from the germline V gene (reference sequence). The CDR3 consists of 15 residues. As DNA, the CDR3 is TGTGCCAGCACCTTTGGAGGGAGGCCGGAGAGAATGGCTTTCTTT. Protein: CASTFGGRPERMAFF.

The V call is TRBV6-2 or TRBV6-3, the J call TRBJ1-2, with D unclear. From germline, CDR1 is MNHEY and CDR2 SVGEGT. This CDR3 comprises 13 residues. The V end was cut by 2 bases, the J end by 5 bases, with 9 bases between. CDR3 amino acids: CASSYGRIYGYTF. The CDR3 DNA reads TGTGCCAGCAGTTACGGCAGGATATATGGCTACACCTTC.

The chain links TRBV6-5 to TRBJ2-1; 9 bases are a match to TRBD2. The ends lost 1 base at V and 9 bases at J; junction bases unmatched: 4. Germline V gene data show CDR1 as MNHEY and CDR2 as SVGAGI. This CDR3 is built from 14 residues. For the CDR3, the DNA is TGTGCCAGCAGTTACTACGGCGGGAGGGGTGAGCAGTTCTTC. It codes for CASSYYGGRGEQFF.